Shown below are 7 T cell receptor beta chains from a single sample sequenced in a study of blood T cells in healthy people across ages. Then a second PCR, running roughly 7 to 12 cycles, was carried out with a sample-barcoded 5' primer and a J-beta primer mix. TCRdb recomputed calls from the 5' RACE reads with MiXCR, one row per CDR3 protein. There are hundreds of thousands of distinct CDR3 sequences in the sample; about 30% occur only once, and 17% lies in the top ten. Source material: blood. These TCRs come from an elderly woman in good health.

The V and J genes are TRBV7-9 and TRBJ2-1; tentatively, D is TRBD1 (6 bases). CDR1 is SEHNR and CDR2 is FQNEAQ in the germline V gene (reference sequence). Trimming removed 0 bases from V and 5 bases from J, with 20 bases in between. This CDR3 spans 18 amino acids. CDR3 sequence reads: CASSLARRHPGANNEQFF. The CDR3, as DNA: TGTGCCAGCAGCTTAGCGAGGCGACACCCAGGGGCAAACAATGAGCAGTTCTTC.

The CDR3 sequence is CASSQRLVSEQFF. The CDR3 coding sequence is TGCGCCAGCAGCCAGCGACTAGTTTCCGAGCAGTTCTTC. The chain uses TRBV4-1 and TRBJ2-1; a possible D gene is TRBD2 (6 bases). This CDR3 comprises 13 residues. From germline, CDR1 is MGHRA and CDR2 YSYEKL. V was shortened by 3 bases and J by 10 bases, with 13 bases between the two germline ends.

This sequence joins TRBV6-2 or TRBV6-3 and TRBJ1-5, with 9 bases matching TRBD1. The CDR3 totals 19 residues. V trimming: 0 bases; J trimming: 4 bases; junction bases outside the gene matches: 13. From germline, CDR1 is MNHEY and CDR2 SVGEGT. The CDR3 here is CASSYSAGTGWVRNQPQHF. The CDR3 bases are TGTGCCAGCAGTTACTCGGCCGGGACAGGGTGGGTGAGAAATCAGCCCCAGCATTTT.

A few counts support this clonotype. V gene TRBV6-5 combines with J gene TRBJ1-6; perhaps TRBD1 as D (5 bases). V lost 3 bases and J lost 7, with 16 bases in between. Germline assignment: CDR1 MNHEY and CDR2 SVGAGI. The CDR3 length is 16 residues. The CDR3 protein is CASSYRGIGGNSPLHF. The CDR3 DNA reads as TGTGCCAGCAGTTATAGGGGAATTGGGGGGAATTCACCCCTCCACTTT.

This clonotype was counted a single time. This may come from a read error, since a much larger clone is one base off. The gene calls are TRBV20-1 and TRBJ2-5; TRBD2 aligns across 9 bases. The CDR3 spans 14 residues. Germline CDR1 DFQATT, CDR2 SNEGSKA (reference sequence). CDR3 sequence reads: CSARYSGGREAQYF. CDR3 DNA: TGCAGTGCTAGATATAGCGGGGGACGAGAGGCCCAGTACTTC.

This clonotype is a singleton in its sample. This may stem from a read error, because a much larger clone lies one nucleotide away. DNA of the CDR3: TGTGCCAGCAGCCAAGCCAGCGGGGGCCGCACAGGTACGCAGTATTTT. Residues: CASSQASGGRTGTQYF. The chain links TRBV4-2 to TRBJ2-3, with 8 bases lining up with TRBD2. The CDR3 has 16 amino acids. CDR1 and CDR2 from the germline V gene are LGHNA and YNFKEQ.

This clonotype has ten or more counts. This rearrangement joins TRBV18 to TRBJ1-5; 9 positions match TRBD1. CDR3 size: 17 residues. Trimming removed 2 bases from V and 1 base from J; junction bases left unmatched: 6. Germline V lookup: CDR1 KGHSH, CDR2 LQKENI. CDR3 amino acids: CASSPNSGTGSNQPQHF. CDR3 DNA: TGTGCCAGCTCACCAAATTCCGGGACAGGGAGCAATCAGCCCCAGCATTTT. Full variable domain (rest looked up from reference TRBV18 and TRBJ1-5): NAGVMQNPRHLVRRRGQEARLRCSPMKGHSHVYWYRQLPEEGLKFMVYLQKENIIDESGMPKERFSAEFPKEGPSILRIQQVVRGDSAAYFCASSPNSGTGSNQPQHFGDGTRLSIL.